Following are 30 T cell receptor beta chains from one sample sequenced in a study of shared clonotypes between healthy human individuals. Clones were read by immunoSEQ multiplex PCR, and TCRdb kept only the in-frame ones, dropping some. This repertoire shows approximately 2,300,000 clones, 85% to 95% found once; its top ten account for roughly 0.34%. Sequencing used naive CD4+ T cells from PBMCs. Regarding subset: CD45RA+ positively selected. These receptors were collected from a man in his late teens or twenties in good health. Some clones in this sample may be carry-over from other donors' samples.

The rearrangement uses TRBV4-1 and TRBJ2-1; D possibly matches TRBD1 or TRBD2 (6 bases each). CDR1 is MGHRA, CDR2 YSYEKL, per germline. The CDR3 extends over 15 amino acids. V dropped 4 bases and J dropped 10 bases, with 20 bases sitting between them. The CDR3 region has the DNA TGCGCCAGCAGCCCACAGGGCGGGATTGGGAGAGAGCAGTTCTTC. Its translation: CASSPQGGIGREQFF.

This clone was observed a single time. The CDR3 protein is CASSESGTRADQPQHF. CDR3 DNA sequence: TGTGCCAGCAGTGAGAGTGGGACAAGGGCAGATCAGCCCCAGCATTTT. The chain has TRBV2 and TRBJ1-5; perhaps TRBD1 as D (6 bases). Germline V CDR1 and CDR2: SNHLY, FYNNEI. This CDR3 region has 16 residues. Trimming pared 3 bases from V and 5 bases from J, leaving 17 bases between.

The chain carries TRBV27 and TRBJ2-1, with 10 bases aligning to TRBD1. CDR3 length: 16 residues. V shed 7 bases and J 4 bases; nucleotides not matched to a gene: 10. From germline, CDR1 is MNHEY and CDR2 SMNVEV (reference sequence). For the CDR3, the DNA is TGTGCCAGCACCAAAACCGGGACAGGGGTATACAATGAGCAGTTCTTC. It encodes CASTKTGTGVYNEQFF.

The chain links TRBV7-9 to TRBJ2-5; no firm D call. This CDR3 is 17 amino acids long. Germline V gene data show CDR1 as SEHNR and CDR2 as FQNEAQ (reference sequence). Trimming left V 5 bases short and J 1 base short, with 20 bases between. Here the CDR3 reads CASSTLANSPPQETQYF. CDR3 in DNA: TGTGCCAGCAGCACCTTGGCCAACTCACCCCCCCAAGAGACCCAGTACTTC. Full variable domain (rest looked up from reference TRBV7-9 and TRBJ2-5): DTGVSQNPRHKITKRGQNVTFRCDPISEHNRLYWYRQTLGQGPEFLTYFQNEAQLEKSRLLSDRFSAERPKGSFSTLEIQRTEQGDSAMYLCASSTLANSPPQETQYFGPGTRLLVL.

This chain connects TRBV6-6 to TRBJ2-1, with TRBD2 matching 10 bases. V gave up 4 bases and J gave up 7 bases; unmatched junction bases: 10. Germline CDR1 and CDR2: MNHNY and SVGAGI (reference sequence). The CDR3 is 16 residues long. In DNA, the CDR3 is TGTGCCAGCAGTTCCCTTCTAGCGGGAGTATATAATGAGCAGTTCTTC. Translated: CASSSLLAGVYNEQFF.

The chain recombines TRBV30 with TRBJ1-6; TRBD1 matches 7 bases. V was clipped by 0 bases and J by 5 bases; unmatched bases: 4. Per the germline V gene, CDR1 is GTSNPN and CDR2 is SVGIG (reference sequence). The CDR3 loop spans 15 amino acids. CDR3 nucleotide sequence: TGTGCCTGGAGTGTCGTGGGACAGAATAATTCACCCCTCCACTTT. Protein: CAWSVVGQNNSPLHF.

The chain employs TRBV28 and TRBJ1-5; a weak D match, TRBD1 (5 bases). The V gene's germline CDR1 is MDHEN and CDR2 SYDVKM. V was trimmed by 8 bases and J by 4 bases, leaving 18 bases between them. The length of the CDR3 is 15 residues. The DNA of the CDR3 is TGTGCCAGCCTGTTAAGGGAGGGGTTTAATCAGCCCCAGCATTTT. Its protein product is CASLLREGFNQPQHF. The full variable domain, with the rest looked up from reference TRBV28 and TRBJ1-5, is DVKVTQSSRYLVKRTGEKVFLECVQDMDHENMFWYRQDPGLGLRLIYFSYDVKMKEKGDIPEGYSVSREKKERFSLILESASTNQTSMYLCASLLREGFNQPQHFGDGTRLSIL.

V usage is TRBV5-6 and J usage is TRBJ2-2; D is uncertain. Germline V CDR1 and CDR2: SGHDT, YYEEEE. The V end lost 4 bases, the J end lost 5 bases, and 12 bases lay between the germline ends. The CDR3 spans 14 residues. The CDR3 here is CASSVSVGTGELFF. CDR3 nucleotide sequence: TGTGCCAGCAGCGTATCAGTCGGTACCGGGGAGCTGTTTTTT.

V and J are TRBV9 and TRBJ1-2; 10 nucleotides agree with TRBD1. V dropped 7 bases and J dropped 7; count of bases not matched to a gene: 16. Germline V gives CDR1 SGDLS, CDR2 YYNGEE. CDR3 length equals 16 residues. The CDR3 loop reads CASREGTGEKSGGYTF. The CDR3 DNA is TGTGCCAGCCGGGAGGGGACAGGGGAAAAATCGGGTGGCTACACCTTC.

The genes are TRBV5-4 and TRBJ2-2; D tentatively reads TRBD1 or TRBD2 (5 bases each). Germline assignment: CDR1 SGHNT and CDR2 YYREEE (reference sequence). V was trimmed by 4 bases and J by 4 bases, leaving 14 bases between them. There are 15 residues in the CDR3. DNA for the CDR3: TGTGCCAGCAGCCAAGAACCCGGGACCACCGGGGAGCTGTTTTTT. Translating it yields CASSQEPGTTGELFF.

V usage is TRBV6-5 and J usage is TRBJ2-5, with a tentative D call TRBD1 (6 bases). Trimming cost V 6 bases and J 5 bases, with 19 bases left between them. CDR3 length equals 15 residues. The germline V gene encodes CDR1 MNHEY and CDR2 SVGAGI. In nucleotides, the CDR3 is TGTGCCAGCAGCCTCACCGGACAGTCCGAGGAGACCCAGTACTTC. Translation: CASSLTGQSEETQYF.

In regard to this clone: The sample holds other DNA sequences that translate to the same CDR3. The rearrangement joins TRBV6-5 to TRBJ1-1, with D perhaps matching TRBD1 (5 bases). The germline V gene has CDR1 MNHEY and CDR2 SVGAGI. The CDR3 consists of 13 residues. Trimming left V 2 bases short and J 4 bases short, with 8 bases between. CDR3 residues: CASSYRGGTEAFF. In DNA form, the CDR3 reads TGTGCCAGCAGTTACAGGGGTGGCACTGAAGCTTTCTTT.

Points on this clone: The sample carries other DNA sequences with the same CDR3. V usage is TRBV11-2 and J usage is TRBJ2-5; D is possibly TRBD2 (5 bases). The V end was cut by 5 bases, the J end by 5 bases, with 6 bases between. The CDR3 sequence is 11 residues long. Germline values: CDR1 SGHAT, CDR2 FQNNGV. The CDR3 reads CASSPGETQYF. The CDR3 nucleotides are TGTGCCAGCAGCCCGGGGGAGACCCAGTACTTC.

The chain joins TRBV4-3 to TRBJ2-4, with TRBD1 matching over 7 bases. With 3 bases clipped from V and 1 base from J, the junction kept 6 bases outside the gene matches. The CDR3 is 16 residues long. Germline V gives CDR1 LGHNA, CDR2 YSLEER. The CDR3 DNA sequence: TGCGCCAGCAGCCAGGACACAGGGGTTGCCAAAAACATTCAGTACTTC. It encodes CASSQDTGVAKNIQYF.

This chain uses TRBV7-9 with TRBJ2-7; 8 bases are shared with TRBD1. Germline V lookup: CDR1 SEHNR, CDR2 FQNEAQ (reference sequence). The ends lost 1 base at V and 3 bases at J; junction bases unmatched: 8. The CDR3 covers 16 residues. CDR3 in amino acids: CASSLGGTGPDYEQYF. The CDR3 nucleotides read TGTGCCAGCAGCTTAGGGGGGACAGGCCCCGACTACGAGCAGTACTTC.

The CDR3 sequence: CASSQATGTQPQHF. CDR3 nucleotide sequence: TGCGCCAGCAGCCAAGCTACAGGGACTCAGCCCCAGCATTTT. The chain recombines TRBV4-1 with TRBJ1-5, with TRBD1 as a possible D gene (6 bases). The CDR3 extends over 14 amino acids. Trimming stripped 1 base from V and 6 bases from J, with 10 bases between. In germline, CDR1 is MGHRA, CDR2 YSYEKL.

A note on this clone: The identical CDR3 is also encoded by other nucleotide sequences in the sample. The rearrangement uses TRBV7-9 and TRBJ1-1, with D perhaps TRBD1 (6 bases). CDR3 length: 14 amino acids. V was pared by 2 bases and J by 1 base, with 8 bases between. The germline gives CDR1 SEHNR, CDR2 FQNEAQ (reference sequence). This CDR3 reads CASSLLQGNTEAFF. The DNA for the CDR3 is TGTGCCAGCAGCTTATTACAGGGGAACACTGAAGCTTTCTTT.

About this clone itself: An end of the junction differs from the germline gene, which may be a read error. The rearrangement joins TRBV7-9 to TRBJ2-1; 9 bases are a match to TRBD2. The germline gives CDR1 SEHNR, CDR2 FQNEAQ (reference sequence). There are 14 residues in the CDR3. The CDR3 here is CASSLAGTYNEQFF. In DNA form, the CDR3 reads TGTGCCAGCAGCCTAGCGGGGACCTACAATGAGCAGTTCTTC.

The rearrangement joins TRBV7-3 to TRBJ2-1; possible D gene TRBD2, 5 bases. This CDR3 has 16 amino acids. The V gene lost 3 bases and the J gene lost 2 bases, with 14 bases spanning the gap. In germline, CDR1 is SGHTA, CDR2 FQGTGA. The CDR3 reads CASSFGRARAYNEQFF. The CDR3 DNA reads as TGTGCCAGCAGCTTTGGGCGGGCCCGCGCCTACAATGAGCAGTTCTTC.

V gene TRBV14 combines with J gene TRBJ2-3; D may be TRBD2 (5 bases). V was clipped by 0 bases and J by 1 base, with 14 bases between them. The CDR3 runs to 17 residues. Germline V gives CDR1 SGHDN, CDR2 FVKESK. CDR3 sequence reads: CASSQEVWSGRTDTQYF. As DNA, the CDR3 is TGTGCCAGCAGCCAAGAGGTTTGGAGCGGACGCACAGATACGCAGTATTTT.

The chain has TRBV5-1 and TRBJ1-2; D uncertain. V was shortened by 4 bases and J by 4 bases, with 11 bases between the two germline ends. Germline CDR1 is SGHRS and CDR2 is YFSETQ. The CDR3 consists of 13 residues. The CDR3 coding sequence is TGCGCCAGCAGCGACGAAGGAAGCTATGGCTACACCTTC. Its protein product is CASSDEGSYGYTF.

V usage is TRBV9 and J usage is TRBJ2-2; 8 positions agree with TRBD2. CDR3 size: 18 residues. CDR1 is SGDLS and CDR2 is YYNGEE in the germline V gene. The trim removed 0 bases at V and 3 bases at J, leaving 10 bases unmatched. The CDR3 nucleotides are TGTGCCAGCAGCGTAGGTGGAGGAAGCGGGAGTTACACCGGGGAGCTGTTTTTT. Its protein product is CASSVGGGSGSYTGELFF.

This chain connects TRBV5-1 to TRBJ1-2, with TRBD1 matching over 8 bases. V shed 0 bases, J shed 4 bases, and the junction held 8 bases outside the gene matches. Germline loops: CDR1 SGHRS, CDR2 YFSETQ. CDR3 length: 16 amino acids. Here the CDR3 DNA reads TGCGCCAGCAGCTTGGCCCTGGACAGGGTGGGCTATGGCTACACCTTC. Translated: CASSLALDRVGYGYTF.

This chain uses TRBV25-1 with TRBJ1-4; TRBD1 matches at 8 bases. CDR3 size: 15 residues. Germline V lookup: CDR1 MGHDK, CDR2 SYGVNS. V lost 0 bases to trimming and J lost 5 bases; unmatched junction nucleotides: 2. The CDR3 sequence: CASSEYRGLNEKLFF. The CDR3 DNA reads TGTGCCAGCAGTGAATACAGGGGGCTGAATGAAAAACTGTTTTTT.

This chain links TRBV11-2 with TRBJ1-1, with D maybe TRBD1 (5 bases). From germline, CDR1 is SGHAT and CDR2 FQNNGV. Trimming stripped 5 bases from V and 3 bases from J, with 25 bases between. The CDR3 runs 18 residues. The CDR3, as DNA: TGTGCCAGCAGCCTCCTTCTCCTAGGACGGCTGGGGGACACTGAAGCTTTCTTT. It encodes CASSLLLLGRLGDTEAFF.

The genes are TRBV27 and TRBJ2-7, with TRBD2 matching over 9 bases. J lost 3 bases, V lost 5 bases, and 11 bases had no gene match. Germline loops: CDR1 MNHEY, CDR2 SMNVEV (reference sequence). CDR3 length: 16 residues. CDR3 sequence: CASSPIAGVEDYEQYF. CDR3 coding DNA: TGTGCCAGCAGTCCAATAGCGGGGGTGGAAGACTACGAGCAGTACTTC.

With regard to this clone: Within the sample, other DNA sequences also encode this same CDR3. The chain links TRBV5-1 to TRBJ2-2; D unclear. With 2 bases removed from V and 0 bases from J, the gap between germline ends came to 8 bases. Germline loops: CDR1 SGHRS, CDR2 YFSETQ. This CDR3 is built from 15 residues. CDR3 bases: TGCGCCAGCAGCTTAATCCCCGCGAACACCGGGGAGCTGTTTTTT. Translated, it gives CASSLIPANTGELFF.

The V call is TRBV7-2, the J call TRBJ1-3, with a tentative D call TRBD1 (6 bases). Germline assignment: CDR1 SGHTA and CDR2 FQGNSA. This CDR3 spans 16 amino acids. The germline V and J ends were trimmed by 5 bases and 0 bases, with 14 bases remaining between them. CDR3 bases: TGTGCCAGCAGCACCAACAGGGCCTTCTCTGGAAACACCATATATTTT. It is translated as CASSTNRAFSGNTIYF.

V and J are TRBV28 and TRBJ2-1, with TRBD2 matching 10 bases. V gave up 8 bases and J gave up 3 bases; unmatched junction bases: 7. CDR3 size: 15 residues. CDR1 is MDHEN and CDR2 is SYDVKM in the germline V gene. CDR3 amino acids: CASLTSGAVYNEQFF. CDR3 in DNA: TGTGCCAGCCTAACTAGCGGGGCCGTCTACAATGAGCAGTTCTTC.

The chain is built from TRBV10-3 and TRBJ2-3; TRBD2 aligns across 10 bases. V gave up 4 bases and J gave up 0 bases; unmatched junction bases: 7. CDR3 length: 17 amino acids. The V gene's germline CDR1 is ENHRY and CDR2 SYGVKD. The CDR3 protein is CAISGLSGRASTDTQYF. The CDR3 nucleotides read TGTGCCATCAGTGGGCTAAGCGGGAGGGCGAGCACAGATACGCAGTATTTT.